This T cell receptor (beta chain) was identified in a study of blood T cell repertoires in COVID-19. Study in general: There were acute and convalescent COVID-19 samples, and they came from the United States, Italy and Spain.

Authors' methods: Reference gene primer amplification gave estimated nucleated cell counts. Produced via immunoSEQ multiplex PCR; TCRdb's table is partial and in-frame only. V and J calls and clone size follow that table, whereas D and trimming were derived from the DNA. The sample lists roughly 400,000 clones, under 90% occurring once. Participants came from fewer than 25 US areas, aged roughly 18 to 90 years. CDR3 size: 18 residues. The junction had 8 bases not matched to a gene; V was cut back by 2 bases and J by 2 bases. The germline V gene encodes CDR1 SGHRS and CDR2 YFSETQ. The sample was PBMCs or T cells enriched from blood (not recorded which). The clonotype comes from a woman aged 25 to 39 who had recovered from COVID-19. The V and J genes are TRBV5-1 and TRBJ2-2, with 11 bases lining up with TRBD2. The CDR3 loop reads CASSFALAGGTNTGELFF. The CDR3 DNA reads TGCGCCAGCAGCTTCGCGCTAGCGGGGGGAACAAACACCGGGGAGCTGTTTTTT.